The 4 T cell receptor beta chains given below trace back to one sample, sequenced in a study of T cell responses to AZD1222 COVID-19 vaccine. The table came from immunoSEQ multiplex PCR; TCRdb's copy has only in-frame clones and leaves some out. The repertoire includes about 140,000 clones, about 88% of them detected once, and approximately 3% sits in the top ten. The source material was peripheral blood, sampled 28 days after the second AZD1222 dose. Receptor source: an adult who received the AZD1222 COVID-19 vaccine.

This clone was detected only once. This chain joins TRBV13 and TRBJ2-7; D remains unclear. V was shortened by 4 bases and J by 6 bases, with 13 bases between the two germline ends. From germline, CDR1 is PRHDT and CDR2 FYEKMQ (reference sequence). The CDR3 is 13 residues long. DNA for the CDR3: TGTGCCAGCAGCTCGGCGGCAGGAAGCGAGCAGTACTTC. Protein: CASSSAAGSEQYF.

This chain uses TRBV6-6 with TRBJ2-1; 9 bases map to TRBD2. V was pared by 2 bases and J by 7 bases, with 6 bases of the junction left unmatched. Germline values: CDR1 MNHNY, CDR2 SVGAGI (reference sequence). The CDR3 contains 15 residues. The CDR3 DNA sequence: TGTGCCAGCAGTTACCTGCTAGCGGGGAAAAATGAGCAGTTCTTC. This encodes CASSYLLAGKNEQFF.

The rearrangement links TRBV28 to TRBJ1-5; 9 bases are a match to TRBD1. V shed 5 bases, J shed 5 bases, and the junction held 16 bases outside the gene matches. The CDR3 has 18 residues. Germline CDR1 reads MDHEN; CDR2 reads SYDVKM. CDR3 DNA sequence: TGTGCCAGCAGTCCCGGGACAGGGACCCCGAGCTGGGATCAGCCCCAGCATTTT. Protein sequence: CASSPGTGTPSWDQPQHF.

This sequence joins TRBV7-2 and TRBJ1-5, with TRBD1 matching over 8 bases. The germline V gene has CDR1 SGHTA and CDR2 FQGNSA. The CDR3 is 15 residues long. The junction had 9 bases not matched to a gene; V was cut back by 5 bases and J by 6 bases. CDR3 nucleotide sequence: TGTGCCAGCAGCCTACGACAGGGGAGTCGTCAGCCCCAGCATTTT. This sequence encodes CASSLRQGSRQPQHF.